The 27 T cell receptor beta chains given below trace back to one sample, sequenced in a study of blood T cell repertoires in COVID-19. Only in-frame clones appear in the TCRdb table, and some are missing; sequencing was by immunoSEQ multiplex PCR. The repertoire holds 56,000 or so clones, approximately 81% seen once, with approximately 12% in the top ten. The sequenced sample consisted of peripheral blood. These receptors were obtained from a woman older than 75 with acute or convalescent COVID-19.

The V gene is TRBV20-1, the J gene TRBJ2-1; TRBD2 is a possible D gene (6 bases). Deletions cut 3 bases from V and 8 bases from J, with 14 bases between. CDR1 and CDR2 from the germline V gene are DFQATT and SNEGSKA (reference sequence). The length of the CDR3 is 13 residues. CDR3 amino acids: CSASGGGTYEQFF. The CDR3 nucleotides read TGCAGTGCTAGTGGTGGCGGGACCTATGAGCAGTTCTTC.

This chain connects TRBV3-1 (or the pseudogene TRBV3-2) to TRBJ2-5, with 7 positions matching TRBD1. The ends lost 4 bases at V and 4 bases at J; junction bases unmatched: 12. The CDR3 has 16 residues. Germline assignment: CDR1 LGHDT and CDR2 YNNKEL (reference sequence). CDR3 bases: TGTGCCAGCAGCCCCAGCCCGGTGAGACAGGGAGAGACCCAGTACTTC. It yields the protein CASSPSPVRQGETQYF.

The chain is built from TRBV6-4 and TRBJ1-5; D gene uncertain. V gave up 2 bases and J gave up 6 bases, with 8 bases separating them. The germline V gene encodes CDR1 MRHNA and CDR2 SNTAGT. The CDR3 sequence is 13 residues long. CDR3 in DNA: TGTGCCAGCAGTGACGAAGTCGGTCAGCCCCAGCATTTT. Translated: CASSDEVGQPQHF.

The gene calls are TRBV9 and TRBJ1-6; D uncertain. Trimming removed 3 bases at V and 9 bases at J, with 19 bases between. The CDR3 loop spans 16 amino acids. Germline V CDR1 and CDR2: SGDLS, YYNGEE. The CDR3 spells CASSARLTSGGSPLHF. The CDR3 DNA is TGTGCCAGCAGCGCCCGACTAACCTCTGGTGGTTCACCCCTCCACTTT.

The V gene is TRBV30, the J gene TRBJ1-5; D is unresolved. The CDR3 has 13 amino acids. Trimming stripped 5 bases from V and 0 bases from J, with 8 bases between. The germline gives CDR1 GTSNPN, CDR2 SVGIG (reference sequence). DNA of the CDR3: TGTGCCTGGGCCCCCGGTAGCAATCAGCCCCAGCATTTT. Encoded protein: CAWAPGSNQPQHF.

The rearrangement uses TRBV5-1 and TRBJ2-2; possibly TRBD1 for D (5 bases). The V end lost 3 bases, the J end lost 6 bases, and 15 bases lay between the germline ends. The length of the CDR3 is 15 residues. Germline assignment: CDR1 SGHRS and CDR2 YFSETQ. The CDR3 sequence is CASSSDRKQAGELFF. DNA for the CDR3: TGCGCCAGCAGCTCAGACAGAAAACAGGCCGGGGAGCTGTTTTTT.

The chain recombines TRBV24-1 with TRBJ2-5, with D maybe TRBD2 (6 bases). Germline CDR1 is KGHDR and CDR2 is SFDVKD. The V end lost 5 bases, the J end lost 0 bases, and 18 bases lay between the germline ends. The CDR3 length is 17 residues. The CDR3 region is CATSVRLGLLDQETQYF. Here the CDR3 DNA reads TGTGCCACCAGTGTAAGGCTGGGACTTCTGGACCAAGAGACCCAGTACTTC.

The chain uses TRBV10-2 and TRBJ1-3; 7 bases map to TRBD1. The CDR3 totals 13 residues. Germline-derived CDR1 and CDR2 are WSHSY and SAAADI. Losses at the gene ends were 8 bases for V and 2 bases for J; bases not matched to a gene: 3. The DNA for the CDR3 is TGCGCCAGCTGGGACAGAGCTGGAAACACCATATATTTT. Its translation is CASWDRAGNTIYF.

The chain couples TRBV3-1 (or the pseudogene TRBV3-2) to TRBJ1-1; no clear D. V lost 1 base and J 1 base, leaving 7 bases between the germline ends. CDR3 size: 14 residues. Germline V gene lookup returns CDR1 LGHDT and CDR2 YNNKEL (reference sequence). The chain's CDR3 is CASSQVGSNTEAFF. The CDR3, as DNA: TGTGCCAGCAGCCAAGTGGGCTCGAACACTGAAGCTTTCTTT.

This chain joins TRBV5-1 and TRBJ1-2; no clear D gene. V lost 4 bases and J lost 5, with 12 bases in between. The germline CDR1 and CDR2 sequences are SGHRS and YFSETQ. The CDR3 has 13 residues. DNA for the CDR3: TGCGCCAGCAGCCCGGAGGACGGTTATGGCTACACCTTC. This translates into CASSPEDGYGYTF.

This chain joins TRBV19 and TRBJ2-7; perhaps TRBD1 as D (6 bases). V dropped 4 bases and J dropped 1 base, with 14 bases sitting between them. Germline lookup yields CDR1 LNHDA and CDR2 SQIVND (reference sequence). The CDR3 runs 15 residues. CDR3 amino acids: CASSSRDTTSYEQYF. The CDR3 nucleotides are TGTGCCAGTAGTAGTAGGGACACCACGTCCTACGAGCAGTACTTC.

The rearrangement uses TRBV7-2 and TRBJ2-3, with D possibly TRBD1 on 6 matching bases. The germline gives CDR1 SGHTA, CDR2 FQGNSA. This CDR3 comprises 16 residues. V was clipped by 0 bases and J by 1 base, with 11 bases between them. CDR3 sequence (DNA): TGTGCCAGCAGCTTAGCGGGGGCAGGGCGCACAGATACGCAGTATTTT. Protein: CASSLAGAGRTDTQYF.

V usage is TRBV6-6 and J usage is TRBJ2-1; D possibly corresponds to TRBD2 (5 bases). Looked up from germline, CDR1 is MNHNY and CDR2 is SVGAGI (reference sequence). The CDR3 has 14 residues. The V end was cut by 6 bases, the J end by 0 bases, with 9 bases between. CDR3 protein: CASSFGLSYNEQFF. The CDR3 DNA is TGTGCCAGCAGCTTTGGACTCTCCTACAATGAGCAGTTCTTC.

The chain links TRBV6-1 to TRBJ1-1; D remains unclear. V was clipped by 5 bases and J by 5 bases, with 9 bases between them. The CDR3 covers 12 residues. Germline lookup yields CDR1 MNHNS and CDR2 SASEGT. This CDR3 reads CASSRTETEAFF. For the CDR3, the DNA is TGTGCCAGCAGTCGCACAGAGACTGAAGCTTTCTTT.

The V gene is TRBV5-1, the J gene TRBJ1-2, with D perhaps matching TRBD1 (6 bases). CDR1 and CDR2 from the germline V gene are SGHRS and YFSETQ. This CDR3 has 14 amino acids. The V end was cut by 7 bases, the J end by 10 bases, with 23 bases between. CDR3 in amino acids: CASSRNRDTMDYTF. DNA for the CDR3: TGCGCCAGCTCACGTAACAGGGATACTATGGACTACACCTTC.

The chain carries TRBV6-1 and TRBJ2-1; 8 bases are a match to TRBD2. The V segment lost 4 bases and the J segment 8 bases; nucleotides outside the gene matches: 16. The CDR3 is 17 amino acids. Germline assignment: CDR1 MNHNS and CDR2 SASEGT. The CDR3: CASSGGGAGGPRHEQFF. The CDR3 region has the DNA TGTGCCAGCAGTGGAGGTGGGGCGGGGGGCCCCAGGCATGAGCAGTTCTTC.

This clone was seen once. The chain has TRBV5-1 and TRBJ1-1; D unclear. Per germline, CDR1 SGHRS and CDR2 YFSETQ. V lost 0 bases and J lost 1, with 4 bases in between. This CDR3 spans 13 amino acids. The CDR3 loop reads CASSLAGNTEAFF. The CDR3 DNA reads as TGCGCCAGCAGCTTGGCAGGGAACACTGAAGCTTTCTTT.

This chain connects TRBV2 to TRBJ1-4; 10 nucleotides match TRBD1. The J segment lost 4 bases and the V segment lost 3 bases, leaving 2 bases of the junction unmatched. Germline-derived CDR1 and CDR2 are SNHLY and FYNNEI. CDR3 size: 15 residues. This CDR3 reads CASSEGTGVNEKLFF. CDR3 DNA: TGTGCCAGCAGTGAGGGGACAGGGGTTAATGAAAAACTGTTTTTT.

The genes are TRBV10-3 and TRBJ2-7; 10 nucleotides match TRBD1. The J segment lost 2 bases and the V segment lost 6 bases, leaving 13 bases of the junction unmatched. The CDR3 covers 17 residues. Germline CDR1 is ENHRY and CDR2 is SYGVKD. DNA for the CDR3: TGTGCCATCAGGGACGGACTGGGACAGGGGAGGACCTACGAGCAGTACTTC. It specifies CAIRDGLGQGRTYEQYF.

The rearrangement uses TRBV5-1 and TRBJ1-4; 8 positions agree with TRBD1. Germline lookup yields CDR1 SGHRS and CDR2 YFSETQ. J was trimmed by 5 bases and V by 5 bases; bases with no gene match: 11. The CDR3 loop spans 16 amino acids. The CDR3 here is CASSRADRVENEKLFF. DNA of the CDR3: TGCGCCAGCAGTCGAGCGGACAGGGTTGAGAATGAAAAACTGTTTTTT.

V and J are TRBV24-1 and TRBJ2-2, with D perhaps matching TRBD1 (6 bases). CDR1 and CDR2 from the germline V gene are KGHDR and SFDVKD. Trimming shortened V by 9 bases and J by 1 base, and 17 bases separated the two germline ends. The CDR3 runs 16 residues. The CDR3 DNA reads TGTGCCACCGAGAGCCCGGGACACGAGAACACCGGGGAGCTGTTTTTT. Translated, it gives CATESPGHENTGELFF.

CDR3 region: CASSQVDRVDYGYTF. The CDR3 DNA sequence: TGTGCCAGCAGCCAAGTAGACAGGGTGGACTATGGCTACACCTTC. V is TRBV5-6 and J is TRBJ1-2; 7 positions match TRBD1. CDR3 length: 15 amino acids. The V segment lost 4 bases and the J segment 3 bases; nucleotides outside the gene matches: 9. CDR1 is SGHDT, CDR2 YYEEEE, per germline.

J is TRBJ1-2 and V is TRBV6-4; no definite D call. The CDR3 runs 16 residues. V was shortened by 2 bases and J by 2 bases, with 15 bases between the two germline ends. Germline loops: CDR1 MRHNA, CDR2 SNTAGT. The CDR3: CASSDTSGLANYGYTF. CDR3 coding DNA: TGTGCCAGCAGTGACACATCAGGTTTGGCGAACTATGGCTACACCTTC.

V is TRBV6-6 and J is TRBJ2-2; D is unclear. Trimming took off 6 bases at V and 6 bases at J, with 8 bases between the two ends. Germline V gene data show CDR1 as MNHNY and CDR2 as SVGAGI (reference sequence). The CDR3 consists of 12 residues. CDR3 DNA sequence: TGTGCCAGCAGCCCCCTTGCCGGGGAGCTGTTTTTT. Its protein is CASSPLAGELFF.

The chain uses TRBV5-1 and TRBJ2-6, with D tentatively TRBD1 (5 bases). Germline CDR1 reads SGHRS; CDR2 reads YFSETQ. The CDR3 has 15 residues. Trimming took off 4 bases at V and 1 base at J, with 9 bases between the two ends. The CDR3 reads CASSPAGSGANVLTF. CDR3 coding DNA: TGCGCCAGCAGCCCGGCAGGGTCTGGGGCCAACGTCCTGACTTTC.

This sequence joins TRBV14 and TRBJ2-5; perhaps TRBD2 as D (5 bases). CDR3 length: 15 amino acids. V shed 1 base and J shed 1 base, with 10 bases lying between them. Germline V lookup: CDR1 SGHDN, CDR2 FVKESK. The CDR3 loop reads CASSQALGSQETQYF. In nucleotides, the CDR3 is TGTGCCAGCAGCCAAGCTTTAGGGAGCCAAGAGACCCAGTACTTC.

The V call is TRBV3-1 (or the pseudogene TRBV3-2), the J call TRBJ2-7, with TRBD2 matching 7 bases. V was pared by 3 bases and J by 6 bases, with 5 bases of the junction left unmatched. The germline V gene encodes CDR1 LGHDT and CDR2 YNNKEL (reference sequence). This CDR3 comprises 13 residues. The CDR3 protein is CASSHGEGTEQYF. As DNA, the CDR3 is TGTGCCAGCAGCCACGGGGAGGGAACCGAGCAGTACTTC.